The following is a TCR beta chain sequence with its context. Antigen: not known. Other DNA sequences from this sample encode an identical CDR3 as well. V trimming: 1 base; J trimming: 5 bases; junction bases outside the gene matches: 15. Germline assignment: CDR1 SGHVS and CDR2 FQNEAQ. This CDR3 is 19 amino acids long. PCR primers comprised 60 Vbeta and 13 Jbeta primers. The assay was immunoSEQ multiplex PCR, and TCRdb's table has in-frame clones only and misses some. The sample includes roughly 200,000 clones, roughly three quarters seen only once; the top ten take about 1.7%. These data belong to a study of cytomegalovirus exposure and HLA in healthy donors. Study overall: Samples from HLA-typed donors yielded about 80 million unique TCRs in an early data release.

Findings of the study overall: Analyses of presence and absence presupposed an approximately uniform sequencing depth across donors. Among donors in an Asian-associated ancestry cluster, a later analysis reportedly found fewer N-insertions than the approximately 670-donor mean.

This sequence originates from a man in his forties or fifties in good health and CMV-seronegative. This chain connects TRBV7-8 to TRBJ2-7, with 12 bases lining up with TRBD2. Input material: PBMCs. The CDR3 coding sequence is TGTGCCAGCAGCTTAGATGAGGCTGGGCTAGCGGGAGGGCCTCACGAGCAGTACTTC. This encodes CASSLDEAGLAGGPHEQYF.